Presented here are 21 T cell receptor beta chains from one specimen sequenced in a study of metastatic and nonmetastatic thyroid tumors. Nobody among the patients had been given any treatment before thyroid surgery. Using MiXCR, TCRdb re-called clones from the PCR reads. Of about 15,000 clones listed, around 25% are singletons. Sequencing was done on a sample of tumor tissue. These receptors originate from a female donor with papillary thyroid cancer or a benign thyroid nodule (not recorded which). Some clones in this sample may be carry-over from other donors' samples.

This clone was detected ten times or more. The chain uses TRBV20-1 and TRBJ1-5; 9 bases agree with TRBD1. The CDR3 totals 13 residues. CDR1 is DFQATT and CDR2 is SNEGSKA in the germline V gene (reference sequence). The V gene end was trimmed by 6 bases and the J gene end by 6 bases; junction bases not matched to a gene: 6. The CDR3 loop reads CSARTGVVQPQHF. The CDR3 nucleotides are TGCAGTGCAAGGACAGGGGTGGTTCAGCCCCAGCATTTT.

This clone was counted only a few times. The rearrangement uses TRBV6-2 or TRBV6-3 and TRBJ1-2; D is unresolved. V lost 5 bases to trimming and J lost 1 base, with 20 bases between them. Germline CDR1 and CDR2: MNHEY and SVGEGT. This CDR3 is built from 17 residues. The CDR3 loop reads CASSKSFGRSHNYGYTF. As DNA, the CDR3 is TGTGCCAGCAGTAAATCATTCGGGAGGAGCCATAACTATGGCTACACCTTC.

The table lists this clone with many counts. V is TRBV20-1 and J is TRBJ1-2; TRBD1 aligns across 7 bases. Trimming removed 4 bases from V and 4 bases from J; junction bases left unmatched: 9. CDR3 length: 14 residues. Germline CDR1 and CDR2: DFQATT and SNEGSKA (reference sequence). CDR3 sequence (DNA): TGCAGTGCTAACCCAGGGGCAGGGGGCTATGGCTACACCTTC. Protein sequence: CSANPGAGGYGYTF.

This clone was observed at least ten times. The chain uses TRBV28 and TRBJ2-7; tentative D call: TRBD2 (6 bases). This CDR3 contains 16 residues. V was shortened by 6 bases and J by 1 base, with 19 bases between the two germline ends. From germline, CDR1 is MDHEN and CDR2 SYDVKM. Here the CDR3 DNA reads TGTGCCAGCAGCCCCCCCGGAGGGCTGCTTTCCTACGAGCAGTACTTC. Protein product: CASSPPGGLLSYEQYF.

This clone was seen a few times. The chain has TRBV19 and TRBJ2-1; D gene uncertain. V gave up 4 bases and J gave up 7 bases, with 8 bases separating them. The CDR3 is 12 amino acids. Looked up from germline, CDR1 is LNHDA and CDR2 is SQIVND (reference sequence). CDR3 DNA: TGTGCCAGTAGTACCTTTGGGAATGAGCAGTTCTTC. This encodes CASSTFGNEQFF.

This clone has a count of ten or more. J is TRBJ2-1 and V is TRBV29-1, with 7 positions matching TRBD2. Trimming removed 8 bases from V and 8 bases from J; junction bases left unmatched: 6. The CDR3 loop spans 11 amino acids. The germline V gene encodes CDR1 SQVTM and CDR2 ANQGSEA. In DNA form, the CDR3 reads TGCAGCCATTTAGCGGGCGATGAGCAGTTCTTC. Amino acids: CSHLAGDEQFF.

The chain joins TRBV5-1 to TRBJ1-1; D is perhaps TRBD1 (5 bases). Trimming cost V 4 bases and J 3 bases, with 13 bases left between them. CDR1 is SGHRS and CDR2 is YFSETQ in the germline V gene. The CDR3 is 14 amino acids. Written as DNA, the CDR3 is TGCGCCAGCAGCGAGACAGACTCATACACTGAAGCTTTCTTT. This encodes CASSETDSYTEAFF.

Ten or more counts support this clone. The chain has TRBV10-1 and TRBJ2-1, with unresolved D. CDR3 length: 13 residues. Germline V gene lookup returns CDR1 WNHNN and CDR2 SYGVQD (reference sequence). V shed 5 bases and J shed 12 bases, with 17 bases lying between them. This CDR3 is CASSSTFAGGQFF. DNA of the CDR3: TGCGCCAGCAGTAGTACCTTTGCCGGCGGGCAGTTCTTC.

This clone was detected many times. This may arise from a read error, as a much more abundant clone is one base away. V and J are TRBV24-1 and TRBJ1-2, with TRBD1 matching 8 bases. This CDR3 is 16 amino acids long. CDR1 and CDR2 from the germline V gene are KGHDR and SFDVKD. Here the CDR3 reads CTTSDLGPDRVYGYTF. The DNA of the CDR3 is TGTACCACCAGTGATTTAGGGCCGGACAGGGTCTATGGCTACACCTTC.

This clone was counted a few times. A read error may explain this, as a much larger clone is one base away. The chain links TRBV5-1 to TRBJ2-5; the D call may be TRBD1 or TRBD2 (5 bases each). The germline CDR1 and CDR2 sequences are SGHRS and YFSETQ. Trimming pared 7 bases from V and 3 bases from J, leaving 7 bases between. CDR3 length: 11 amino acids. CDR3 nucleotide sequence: TGCGCCAGCTTGGGGGAAGAGACCCAGTACTTC. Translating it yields CASLGEETQYF.

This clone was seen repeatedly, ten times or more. CDR3 sequence: CAWSQSNTEAFF. The CDR3 DNA follows: TGTGCCTGGAGCCAATCGAACACTGAAGCTTTCTTT. The chain is built from TRBV30 and TRBJ1-1; D not certain. The ends were cut back, 3 bases at V and 1 base at J, with 6 bases in the middle. This CDR3 comprises 12 residues. Per the germline V gene, CDR1 is GTSNPN and CDR2 is SVGIG (reference sequence). The full variable domain, with the rest looked up from reference TRBV30 and TRBJ1-1, is SQTIHQWPATLVQPVGSPLSLECTVEGTSNPNLYWYRQAAGRGLQLLFYSVGIGQISSEVPQNLSASRPQDRQFILSSKKLLLSDSGFYLCAWSQSNTEAFFGQGTRLTVV.

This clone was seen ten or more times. In DNA form, the CDR3 reads TGCGCCAGCAGCCAAGGACAGGGTGTCACTGAAGCTTTCTTT. This gives the protein CASSQGQGVTEAFF. J is TRBJ1-1 and V is TRBV4-1; 7 bases fit TRBD1. Germline trimming cut 1 base from V and 4 bases from J; bases unmatched to any gene: 3. The CDR3 runs to 14 residues. Germline values: CDR1 MGHRA, CDR2 YSYEKL.

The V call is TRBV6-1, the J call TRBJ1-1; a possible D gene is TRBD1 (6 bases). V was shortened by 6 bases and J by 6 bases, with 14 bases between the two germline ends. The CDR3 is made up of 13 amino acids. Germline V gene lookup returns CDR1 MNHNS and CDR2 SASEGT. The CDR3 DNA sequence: TGTGCCAGCAGCCCACAGGGATCGCCTGAAGCTTTCTTT. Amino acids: CASSPQGSPEAFF.

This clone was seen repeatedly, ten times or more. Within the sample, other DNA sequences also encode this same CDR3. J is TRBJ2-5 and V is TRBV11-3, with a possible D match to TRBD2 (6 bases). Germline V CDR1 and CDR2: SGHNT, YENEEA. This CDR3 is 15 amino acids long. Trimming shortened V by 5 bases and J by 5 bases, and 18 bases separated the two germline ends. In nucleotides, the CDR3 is TGTGCCAGCAGCCTGCGGGACCGCCCGGGGGAGACCCAGTACTTC. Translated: CASSLRDRPGETQYF.

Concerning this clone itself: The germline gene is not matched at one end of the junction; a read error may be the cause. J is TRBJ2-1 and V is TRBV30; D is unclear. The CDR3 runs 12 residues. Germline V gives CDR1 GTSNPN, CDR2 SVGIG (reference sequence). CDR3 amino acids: CALSTLWNEQFF. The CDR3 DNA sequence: TGTGCCTTGAGTACCCTGTGGAATGAGCAGTTCTTC.

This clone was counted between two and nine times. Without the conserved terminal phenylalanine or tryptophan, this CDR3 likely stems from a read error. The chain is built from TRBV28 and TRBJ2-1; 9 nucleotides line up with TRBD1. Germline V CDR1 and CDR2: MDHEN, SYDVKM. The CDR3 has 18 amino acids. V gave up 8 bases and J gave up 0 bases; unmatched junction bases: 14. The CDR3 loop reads CASGGQGGRGSSYNEQFS. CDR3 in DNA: TGTGCCAGCGGGGGACAGGGCGGCAGAGGGAGCTCCTACAATGAGCAGTTCTCC.

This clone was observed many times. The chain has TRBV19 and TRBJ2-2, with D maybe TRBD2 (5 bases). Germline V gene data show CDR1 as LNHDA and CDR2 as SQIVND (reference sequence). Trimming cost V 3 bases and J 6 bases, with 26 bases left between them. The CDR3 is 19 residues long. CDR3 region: CASSIGFKGIGIGAGELFF. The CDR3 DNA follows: TGTGCCAGTAGTATCGGGTTTAAAGGGATCGGGATTGGCGCCGGGGAGCTGTTTTTT.

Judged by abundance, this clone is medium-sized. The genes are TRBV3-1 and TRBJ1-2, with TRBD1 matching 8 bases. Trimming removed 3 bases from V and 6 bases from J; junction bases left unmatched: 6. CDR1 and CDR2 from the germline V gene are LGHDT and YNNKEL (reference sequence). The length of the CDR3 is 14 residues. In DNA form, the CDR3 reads TGTGCCAGCAGCCAGGCAGGGGGCAGGAATGGCTACACCTTC. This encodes CASSQAGGRNGYTF.

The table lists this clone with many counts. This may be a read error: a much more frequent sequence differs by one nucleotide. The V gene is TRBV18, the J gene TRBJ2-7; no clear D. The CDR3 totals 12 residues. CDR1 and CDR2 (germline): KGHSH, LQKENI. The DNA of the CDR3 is TGTGCCAGCTCATCACCTCACCACGAGCAGTACTTC. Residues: CASSSPHHEQYF.

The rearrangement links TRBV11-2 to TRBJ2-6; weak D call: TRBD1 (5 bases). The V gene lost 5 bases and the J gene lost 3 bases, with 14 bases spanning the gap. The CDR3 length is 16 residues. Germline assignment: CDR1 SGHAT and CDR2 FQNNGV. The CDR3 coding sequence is TGTGCCAGCAGCCCGCCTCCAGGGTATGGGGCCAACGTCCTGACTTTC. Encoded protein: CASSPPPGYGANVLTF.

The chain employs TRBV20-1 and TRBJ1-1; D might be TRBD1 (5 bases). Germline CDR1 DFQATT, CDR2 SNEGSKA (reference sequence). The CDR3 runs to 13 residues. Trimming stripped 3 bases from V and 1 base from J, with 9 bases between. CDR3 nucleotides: TGCAGTGCTAGGCGACAGCCGAACACTGAAGCTTTCTTT. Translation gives CSARRQPNTEAFF.